This passage covers 21 T cell receptor beta chains from one sample sequenced in a study of T cell responses to AZD1222 COVID-19 vaccine. Libraries were prepared by immunoSEQ multiplex PCR; TCRdb keeps only in-frame clonotypes and omits some of them. Seen here are over 150,000 clones, just over 90% observed once, and the top ten hold about 1.4%. The sample here was peripheral blood, taken on day 0 of AZD1222 vaccination. The receptors derive from an adult in good health.

The rearrangement links TRBV27 to TRBJ1-2; perhaps TRBD1 as D (5 bases). The CDR3 runs to 15 residues. V was cut by 3 bases and J by 6 bases, with 17 bases left in between. CDR1 is MNHEY and CDR2 is SMNVEV in the germline V gene (reference sequence). CDR3 sequence reads: CASSFRTQGLHGYTF. Written as DNA, the CDR3 is TGTGCCAGCAGTTTCCGGACGCAGGGCTTGCATGGCTACACCTTC.

The chain couples TRBV24-1 to TRBJ2-1; no reliable D call. Trimming removed 4 bases at V and 10 bases at J, with 19 bases between. The CDR3 is made up of 15 amino acids. Germline-derived CDR1 and CDR2 are KGHDR and SFDVKD. DNA for the CDR3: TGTGCCACCAGTGACCGCGCAGTATACCGGGCCGAGCAGTTCTTC. Protein: CATSDRAVYRAEQFF.

This chain joins TRBV2 and TRBJ1-5; 7 bases agree with TRBD1. CDR3 length equals 16 residues. V lost 4 bases to trimming and J lost 1 base; unmatched junction nucleotides: 7. Germline assignment: CDR1 SNHLY and CDR2 FYNNEI. For the CDR3, the DNA is TGTGCCAGCAGTGGTCGACAGGGTCAGAGCAATCAGCCCCAGCATTTT. Its protein is CASSGRQGQSNQPQHF.

This chain links TRBV11-2 with TRBJ1-3; unclear D gene. Trimming took 5 bases from V and 0 from J, leaving 11 bases between them. This CDR3 contains 15 residues. Looked up from germline, CDR1 is SGHAT and CDR2 is FQNNGV. CDR3 DNA sequence: TGTGCCAGCAGCCTGGTACCGATCTCTGGAAACACCATATATTTT. Translation gives CASSLVPISGNTIYF. The entire variable domain, with the rest obtained from reference TRBV11-2 and TRBJ1-3, is as follows: EAGVAQSPRYKIIEKRQSVAFWCNPISGHATLYWYQQILGQGPKLLIQFQNNGVVDDSQLPKDRFSAERLKGVDSTLKIQPAKLEDSAVYLCASSLVPISGNTIYFGEGSWLTVV.

The chain links TRBV24-1 to TRBJ1-1, with 8 bases fitting TRBD1. V shed 5 bases and J 1 base; nucleotides not matched to a gene: 8. Germline V CDR1 and CDR2: KGHDR, SFDVKD. The CDR3 is 16 amino acids. The CDR3, as DNA: TGTGCCACCAGTGGAGGGGGGACAGGAACGAACACTGAAGCTTTCTTT. It translates to CATSGGGTGTNTEAFF.

This CDR3 is CASRVIRSGADTQYF. In nucleotides, the CDR3 is TGTGCCAGCAGGGTGATAAGATCAGGGGCTGATACGCAGTATTTT. The chain joins TRBV27 to TRBJ2-3, with D possibly being TRBD1 (6 bases). This CDR3 has 15 residues. Looked up from germline, CDR1 is MNHEY and CDR2 is SMNVEV (reference sequence). The ends were cut back, 6 bases at V and 6 bases at J, with 19 bases in the middle.

This chain connects TRBV2 to TRBJ2-5; 11 nucleotides agree with TRBD2. The length of the CDR3 is 16 residues. J lost 1 base, V lost 4 bases, and 5 bases had no gene match. Germline CDR1 reads SNHLY; CDR2 reads FYNNEI. CDR3 sequence reads: CASSAIAGGPQETQYF. CDR3 sequence (DNA): TGTGCCAGCAGTGCAATAGCGGGGGGGCCCCAAGAGACCCAGTACTTC.

The chain employs TRBV6-1 and TRBJ2-2; 9 bases match TRBD2. J gave up 5 bases and V 2 bases, and 3 bases lay outside the gene matches. Germline loops: CDR1 MNHNS, CDR2 SASEGT. The CDR3 has 15 residues. The CDR3: CASSESSGETGELFF. The CDR3 region has the DNA TGTGCCAGCAGTGAATCTAGCGGGGAAACCGGGGAGCTGTTTTTT.

The chain links TRBV10-3 to TRBJ1-1, with 7 nucleotides matching TRBD1. J was trimmed by 4 bases and V by 5 bases; bases with no gene match: 10. The length of the CDR3 is 15 residues. Per the germline V gene, CDR1 is ENHRY and CDR2 is SYGVKD. CDR3 sequence reads: CAISKTGDRGTEAFF. In nucleotides, the CDR3 is TGTGCCATCAGTAAAACAGGGGATAGGGGCACTGAAGCTTTCTTT.

In the case of this clone: Within the sample, other DNA sequences also encode this same CDR3. This chain joins TRBV3-1 (or the pseudogene TRBV3-2) and TRBJ2-7, with 9 bases matching TRBD1. The germline gives CDR1 LGHDT, CDR2 YNNKEL (reference sequence). Losses at the gene ends were 2 bases for V and 2 bases for J; bases not matched to a gene: 4. The CDR3 runs to 15 residues. The CDR3 loop reads CASSQPGQGTYEQYF. DNA for the CDR3: TGTGCCAGCAGCCAACCGGGACAGGGAACCTACGAGCAGTACTTC.

The rearrangement joins TRBV24-1 to TRBJ1-1, with D possibly TRBD1 on 6 matching bases. The length of the CDR3 is 14 residues. Between the trimmed V and J ends, which lost 5 bases and 4 bases, there was a span of 13 bases. The germline V gene has CDR1 KGHDR and CDR2 SFDVKD. The CDR3 loop is CATSGGRGVTEAFF. CDR3 bases: TGTGCCACCAGTGGGGGGCGCGGGGTCACTGAAGCTTTCTTT.

The chain is built from TRBV20-1 and TRBJ2-7; D ambiguous. Per the germline V gene, CDR1 is DFQATT and CDR2 is SNEGSKA (reference sequence). The germline V and J ends were trimmed by 3 bases and 3 bases, with 12 bases remaining between them. This CDR3 comprises 13 residues. For the CDR3, the DNA is TGCAGTGCTAGTAAGGACCGGATCTACGAGCAGTACTTC. Translation: CSASKDRIYEQYF.

The rearrangement links TRBV11-2 to TRBJ2-7; 7 bases map to TRBD1. The CDR3 consists of 15 residues. The germline V gene encodes CDR1 SGHAT and CDR2 FQNNGV. After removal of 1 base from V and 2 bases from J, the junction contained 5 bases not matched to a gene. CDR3 sequence (DNA): TGTGCCAGCAGCTTAGGACAGGGCCTCACCTACGAGCAGTACTTC. Protein: CASSLGQGLTYEQYF.

The V and J genes are TRBV19 and TRBJ1-1, with D unresolved. CDR3 length: 13 amino acids. Germline V gene data show CDR1 as LNHDA and CDR2 as SQIVND (reference sequence). The V end was cut by 6 bases, the J end by 1 base, with 9 bases between. The CDR3 loop reads CASSDQRNTEAFF. In DNA form, the CDR3 reads TGTGCCAGTAGCGACCAGAGGAACACTGAAGCTTTCTTT.

This clone showed up just once. This chain joins TRBV5-6 and TRBJ1-6; tentative D call: TRBD1 (6 bases). The CDR3 has 15 residues. Germline values: CDR1 SGHDT, CDR2 YYEEEE. Trimming cost V 4 bases and J 11 bases, with 19 bases left between them. The CDR3 spells CASSNTGLGLTPLHF. DNA of the CDR3: TGTGCCAGCAGCAATACAGGGTTGGGACTAACACCCCTCCACTTT.

V usage is TRBV11-2 and J usage is TRBJ2-7; 9 bases agree with TRBD1. Per germline, CDR1 SGHAT and CDR2 FQNNGV. The CDR3 loop spans 14 amino acids. V trimming: 5 bases; J trimming: 4 bases; junction bases outside the gene matches: 6. The CDR3 loop reads CASSLGTGRYEQYF. CDR3 sequence (DNA): TGTGCCAGCAGCCTCGGGACAGGGCGGTACGAGCAGTACTTC.

V gene TRBV27 combines with J gene TRBJ2-3, with D tentatively TRBD2 (7 bases). CDR3 length equals 16 residues. Trimming cost V 4 bases and J 2 bases, with 16 bases left between them. Germline values: CDR1 MNHEY, CDR2 SMNVEV (reference sequence). Written as DNA, the CDR3 is TGTGCCAGCAGTTCTGTTTTCGGGGGGCCCACAGATACGCAGTATTTT. Residues: CASSSVFGGPTDTQYF.

The chain has TRBV10-3 and TRBJ2-1; TRBD1 agrees at 8 bases. The CDR3 runs 14 residues. J was trimmed by 5 bases and V by 7 bases; bases with no gene match: 7. Looked up from germline, CDR1 is ENHRY and CDR2 is SYGVKD. Here the CDR3 reads CAITNRGANNEQFF. In DNA form, the CDR3 reads TGTGCCATCACGAACAGGGGGGCCAACAATGAGCAGTTCTTC.

The chain has TRBV11-2 and TRBJ1-2; 8 nucleotides align to TRBD1. The CDR3 is 14 residues long. Germline CDR1 and CDR2: SGHAT and FQNNGV. After removal of 5 bases from V and 5 bases from J, the junction contained 7 bases not matched to a gene. CDR3 sequence (DNA): TGTGCCAGCAGCCGCACAGGGGGGGGTTATGGCTACACCTTC. Amino acids: CASSRTGGGYGYTF.

J is TRBJ2-7 and V is TRBV28; D ambiguous. Deletions cut 1 base from V and 3 bases from J, with 13 bases between. Germline CDR1 MDHEN, CDR2 SYDVKM. The CDR3 contains 15 residues. CDR3 residues: CASSLSTEVVYEQYF. The CDR3 DNA follows: TGTGCCAGCAGTTTATCTACAGAAGTTGTCTACGAGCAGTACTTC.

The rearrangement links TRBV29-1 to TRBJ2-1; a weak D match, TRBD2 (5 bases). The germline V gene encodes CDR1 SQVTM and CDR2 ANQGSEA. The CDR3 totals 14 residues. The V gene lost 7 bases and the J gene lost 4 bases, with 17 bases spanning the gap. The CDR3 DNA is TGCAGCGGGATCAACCCCCGGGGTTACAATGAGCAGTTCTTC. Translation gives CSGINPRGYNEQFF.